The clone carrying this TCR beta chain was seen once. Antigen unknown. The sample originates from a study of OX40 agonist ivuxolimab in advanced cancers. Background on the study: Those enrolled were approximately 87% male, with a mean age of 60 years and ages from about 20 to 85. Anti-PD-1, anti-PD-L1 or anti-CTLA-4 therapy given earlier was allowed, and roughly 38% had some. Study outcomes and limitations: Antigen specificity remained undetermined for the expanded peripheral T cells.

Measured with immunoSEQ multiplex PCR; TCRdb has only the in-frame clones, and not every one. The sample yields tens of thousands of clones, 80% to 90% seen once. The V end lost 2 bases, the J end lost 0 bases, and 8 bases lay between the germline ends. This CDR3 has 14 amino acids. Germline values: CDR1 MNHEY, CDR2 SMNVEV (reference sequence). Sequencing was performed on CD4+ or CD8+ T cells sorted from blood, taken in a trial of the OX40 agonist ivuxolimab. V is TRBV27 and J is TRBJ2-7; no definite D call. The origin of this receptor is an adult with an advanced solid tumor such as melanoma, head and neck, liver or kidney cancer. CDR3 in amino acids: CASSLTHRSYEQYF. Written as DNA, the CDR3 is TGTGCCAGCAGTTTAACGCACCGCTCCTACGAGCAGTACTTC.